Below are 29 T cell receptor beta chains sequenced from a single sample in a study of T cell repertoires in cytomegalovirus infection. No cognate antigen is known for these TCRs. TCRdb processed the reads anew with MiXCR; each CDR3 protein has one entry. The profile shows about 920,000 distinct CDR3 sequences, around a third of them singletons. The sequencing here drew on cultured CD8+ T cells from PBMCs, taken from culture after CMV antigen stimulation. All receptors derive from a human donor in good health (CMV status not recorded). Some clones in this sample may be carry-over from other donors' samples.

This sequence joins TRBV6-6 and TRBJ2-7; D is unclear. Trimming left V 7 bases short and J 6 bases short, with 10 bases between. CDR1 is MNHNY, CDR2 SVGAGI, per germline (reference sequence). This CDR3 comprises 11 residues. In DNA, the CDR3 is TGTGCCAGCAATAGGGAAATCGAGCAGTACTTC. It is translated as CASNREIEQYF.

This clonotype was observed a handful of times. The V gene is TRBV19, the J gene TRBJ2-7; a possible D gene is TRBD2 (5 bases). CDR3 size: 14 residues. Looked up from germline, CDR1 is LNHDA and CDR2 is SQIVND (reference sequence). The ends were cut back, 3 bases at V and 3 bases at J, with 12 bases in the middle. CDR3 in amino acids: CASSISRGNYEQYF. CDR3 in DNA: TGTGCCAGTAGTATTAGCCGAGGGAACTACGAGCAGTACTTC.

V and J are TRBV20-1 and TRBJ2-1; unclear D gene. This CDR3 comprises 15 residues. Trimming stripped 0 bases from V and 8 bases from J, with 17 bases between. The V gene's germline CDR1 is DFQATT and CDR2 SNEGSKA (reference sequence). The CDR3 DNA is TGCAGTGCTAGAGATCCAGGTCTCTGGTTGCATGAGCAGTTCTTC. Amino acid sequence: CSARDPGLWLHEQFF.

The CDR3 bases are TGTGCCAGCAGTGAAGGGTTGCAGTTTAATCAGCCCCAGCATTTT. Its translation is CASSEGLQFNQPQHF. The rearrangement joins TRBV2 to TRBJ1-5; D is unresolved. Trimming left V 1 base short and J 4 bases short, with 11 bases between. CDR1 SNHLY and CDR2 FYNNEI come from the germline V gene. The CDR3 totals 15 residues. The full variable domain, with the rest looked up from reference TRBV2 and TRBJ1-5, is EPEVTQTPSHQVTQMGQEVILRCVPISNHLYFYWYRQILGQKVEFLVSFYNNEISEKSEIFDDQFSVERPDGSNFTLKIRSTKLEDSAMYFCASSEGLQFNQPQHFGDGTRLSIL.

The chain links TRBV2 to TRBJ1-5; D gene unclear. The germline CDR1 and CDR2 sequences are SNHLY and FYNNEI. This CDR3 spans 11 amino acids. V lost 4 bases to trimming and J lost 7 bases, with 5 bases between them. This CDR3 is CASSVGQPQHF. The CDR3 nucleotides read TGTGCCAGCAGTGTAGGGCAGCCCCAGCATTTT.

This clonotype was seen more than once but under ten times. This chain joins TRBV10-3 and TRBJ2-1; 7 bases agree with TRBD2. The V gene's germline CDR1 is ENHRY and CDR2 SYGVKD. The CDR3 length is 13 residues. The V and J ends lost 3 bases and 8 bases, in that order; junction bases with no gene match: 4. DNA for the CDR3: TGTGCCATCAGTGAACTAGCGAGGGATGAGCAGTTCTTC. Translated: CAISELARDEQFF.

This chain links TRBV13 with TRBJ1-3, with a tentative D call TRBD1 (5 bases). V lost 4 bases and J lost 3, with 13 bases in between. The CDR3 covers 15 residues. Germline CDR1 and CDR2: PRHDT and FYEKMQ (reference sequence). The DNA for the CDR3 is TGTGCCAGCAGCTCCAGGGCCATCGATGGAAACACCATATATTTT. Amino acids: CASSSRAIDGNTIYF.

About this clonotype: Since a much larger clone is just one base distant, this may be a read error. The V call is TRBV13, the J call TRBJ2-3; D possibly corresponds to TRBD2 (5 bases). Deletions cut 0 bases from V and 1 base from J, with 8 bases between. The CDR3 contains 15 residues. Germline loops: CDR1 PRHDT, CDR2 FYEKMQ (reference sequence). The CDR3 DNA reads as TGTGCCAGCAGCTTAGGCCCGAGGGGCACAGATACGCAGTATTTT. Its translation is CASSLGPRGTDTQYF.

V and J are TRBV12-3 or TRBV12-4 and TRBJ2-1; TRBD2 agrees at 9 bases. Germline trimming cut 6 bases from V and 2 bases from J; bases unmatched to any gene: 8. The CDR3 has 16 residues. The CDR3 nucleotides are TGTGCCAGCAGCCCTTATCTAGCGGGGCCCTACAATGAGCAGTTCTTC. Protein sequence: CASSPYLAGPYNEQFF.

The V call is TRBV27, the J call TRBJ2-6; D unclear. V lost 3 bases, J lost 0 bases, and 9 bases lay in between. The germline V gene encodes CDR1 MNHEY and CDR2 SMNVEV (reference sequence). This CDR3 region has 16 residues. The CDR3 spells CASSFIPLSGANVLTF. In nucleotides, the CDR3 is TGTGCCAGCAGTTTTATACCCCTCTCTGGGGCCAACGTCCTGACTTTC.

The chain joins TRBV20-1 to TRBJ2-7; possibly TRBD1 or TRBD2 for D (5 bases each). CDR1 and CDR2 from the germline V gene are DFQATT and SNEGSKA (reference sequence). V lost 0 bases, J lost 2 bases, and 20 bases lay in between. This CDR3 has 17 residues. CDR3 sequence (DNA): TGCAGTGCTAGAGATGGAGATTGGCAGGGAGAACCCTACGAGCAGTACTTC. As protein: CSARDGDWQGEPYEQYF.

As for this clonotype: Since a much larger clone is just one base distant, this may be a read error. The chain carries TRBV7-4 and TRBJ1-2; TRBD1 aligns across 8 bases. This CDR3 comprises 15 residues. V gave up 5 bases and J gave up 6 bases; unmatched junction bases: 11. Germline CDR1 and CDR2: SGHVT and SQSDAQ. The CDR3 protein is CASSTPIRGRDGYTF. The DNA for the CDR3 is TGTGCCAGCAGCACCCCGATCAGGGGGCGGGATGGCTACACCTTC.

The CDR3 DNA sequence: TGCGCATGGCGGGGCGCCGACACTGAAGCTTTCTTT. Its protein product is CAWRGADTEAFF. The V gene is TRBV5-1, the J gene TRBJ1-1, with D maybe TRBD1 (5 bases). The CDR3 is 12 amino acids. Germline CDR1 and CDR2: SGHRS and YFSETQ.

This chain links TRBV28 with TRBJ2-5; weak D call: TRBD2 (6 bases). The CDR3 spans 12 residues. V lost 8 bases, J lost 4 bases, and 11 bases lay in between. CDR1 is MDHEN and CDR2 is SYDVKM in the germline V gene. Written as DNA, the CDR3 is TGTGCCAGCGGGGGGAATCGAGAGACCCAGTACTTC. Translating gives CASGGNRETQYF.

This clonotype was observed a few times. The V gene is TRBV5-4, the J gene TRBJ1-1; 7 bases match TRBD1. Looked up from germline, CDR1 is SGHNT and CDR2 is YYREEE (reference sequence). Losses at the gene ends were 2 bases for V and 3 bases for J; bases not matched to a gene: 4. This CDR3 region has 14 residues. The chain's CDR3 is CASSFTGEDTEAFF. CDR3 in DNA: TGTGCCAGCAGCTTCACAGGGGAGGACACTGAAGCTTTCTTT.

This clonotype came up once. Just one base apart from a much larger clone, this may be a read error. The V gene is TRBV7-6, the J gene TRBJ2-1; the D call may be TRBD1 or TRBD2 (6 bases each). This CDR3 comprises 16 residues. Germline CDR1 SGHVS, CDR2 FNYEAQ. Here the CDR3 DNA reads TGTGCCAGCAACTTAAGAGGGGGGAGCTCCTACAATGAGCAGTTCTTC. Translation: CASNLRGGSSYNEQFF.

Only a few counts were recorded for this clonotype. The V call is TRBV27, the J call TRBJ1-2; 9 nucleotides agree with TRBD1. The germline gives CDR1 MNHEY, CDR2 SMNVEV (reference sequence). Losses at the gene ends were 4 bases for V and 4 bases for J; bases not matched to a gene: 10. There are 16 residues in the CDR3. The CDR3 DNA reads as TGTGCCAGCAGTTCAGGGACAGGGTCCTTCTCCTATGGCTACACCTTC. Translating gives CASSSGTGSFSYGYTF.

This clonotype occurred a few times. This chain joins TRBV12-3 or TRBV12-4 and TRBJ2-7; maybe TRBD2 (5 bases). The CDR3 totals 15 residues. Trimming took 2 bases from V and 2 from J, leaving 13 bases between them. As DNA, the CDR3 is TGTGCCAGCAGTTTATGGCCGGACTCTACCTACGAGCAGTACTTC. Protein sequence: CASSLWPDSTYEQYF.

This clonotype occurred many times. This sequence joins TRBV7-8 and TRBJ2-3, with 7 bases aligning to TRBD2. The CDR3 loop spans 17 amino acids. With 5 bases clipped from V and 4 bases from J, the junction kept 15 bases outside the gene matches. Germline V gives CDR1 SGHVS, CDR2 FQNEAQ. CDR3 amino acids: CASSLDGASGYADTQYF. The DNA of the CDR3 is TGTGCCAGCAGCCTAGATGGGGCTAGCGGTTACGCAGATACGCAGTATTTT.

This sequence joins TRBV24-1 and TRBJ2-3, with 13 bases aligning to TRBD2. The ends lost 3 bases at V and 3 bases at J; junction bases unmatched: 5. The germline V gene encodes CDR1 KGHDR and CDR2 SFDVKD. The CDR3 length is 17 residues. CDR3 DNA: TGTGCCACCAGTGATACTAGCGGGGGGGCCCGGACAGATACGCAGTATTTT. It is translated as CATSDTSGGARTDTQYF.

The genes are TRBV20-1 and TRBJ1-2; D might be TRBD1 (6 bases). Trimming cost V 0 bases and J 1 base, with 6 bases left between them. In germline, CDR1 is DFQATT, CDR2 SNEGSKA (reference sequence). This CDR3 comprises 13 residues. Written as DNA, the CDR3 is TGCAGTGCTAGAGAACAGGGTAACTATGGCTACACCTTC. It specifies CSAREQGNYGYTF.

This clonotype was seen repeatedly, ten times or more. The chain employs TRBV7-2 and TRBJ2-1; D is perhaps TRBD2 (7 bases). Trimming removed 1 base from V and 7 bases from J, with 11 bases in between. CDR3 size: 14 residues. Germline lookup yields CDR1 SGHTA and CDR2 FQGNSA. CDR3 amino acids: CASSLVGRGNEQFF. In nucleotides, the CDR3 is TGTGCCAGCAGCTTAGTTGGGAGGGGGAATGAGCAGTTCTTC.

About this clonotype itself: This clone may be a read error of a much larger clone one base away. The chain uses TRBV7-9 and TRBJ1-5; D is unresolved. V lost 3 bases and J lost 0, with 15 bases in between. CDR3 length equals 17 residues. Germline values: CDR1 SEHNR, CDR2 FQNEAQ (reference sequence). In DNA, the CDR3 is TGTGCCAGCAGCTTTGCCACCGATTGGGATAGCAATCAGCCCCAGCATTTT. It encodes CASSFATDWDSNQPQHF.

The J gene is TRBJ1-4, the V gene TRBV20-1, with D uncertain. V lost 0 bases to trimming and J lost 2 bases, with 10 bases between them. Germline V CDR1 and CDR2: DFQATT, SNEGSKA (reference sequence). The CDR3 has 15 amino acids. The CDR3 here is CSARELKETNEKLFF. CDR3 DNA sequence: TGCAGTGCTAGAGAGTTGAAAGAGACTAATGAAAAACTGTTTTTT.

J is TRBJ2-2 and V is TRBV7-9; D gene unclear. CDR3 length: 14 amino acids. V lost 5 bases, J lost 5 bases, and 12 bases lay in between. Per germline, CDR1 SEHNR and CDR2 FQNEAQ (reference sequence). The CDR3 DNA follows: TGTGCCAGCAGCCATGACTTAAAAACCGGGGAGCTGTTTTTT. This translates into CASSHDLKTGELFF.

This clonotype was detected only a few times. The chain links TRBV7-6 to TRBJ2-5; D could derive from TRBD1 or TRBD2 (6 bases each). Per germline, CDR1 SGHVS and CDR2 FNYEAQ. Trimming cost V 1 base and J 0 bases, with 21 bases left between them. The CDR3 contains 19 residues. The CDR3 sequence: CASSLEVPVGGGYQETQYF. The CDR3 region has the DNA TGTGCCAGCAGCTTAGAAGTCCCGGTCGGAGGGGGGTACCAAGAGACCCAGTACTTC.

The table lists this clonotype with a few counts. V and J are TRBV6-5 and TRBJ2-3; the D gene is possibly TRBD1 (5 bases). V was pared by 2 bases and J by 4 bases, with 13 bases between. The CDR3 has 15 residues. The germline V gene encodes CDR1 MNHEY and CDR2 SVGAGI. CDR3 coding DNA: TGTGCCAGCAGTTACGAACGACAGATCCCAGATACGCAGTATTTT. Amino acid sequence: CASSYERQIPDTQYF.

V and J are TRBV27 and TRBJ1-3; D not resolved. V gave up 0 bases and J gave up 0 bases, with 6 bases separating them. The CDR3 is 15 amino acids. Germline V gives CDR1 MNHEY, CDR2 SMNVEV (reference sequence). This CDR3 is CASSLSPGSGNTIYF. In DNA form, the CDR3 reads TGTGCCAGCAGTTTATCTCCGGGCTCTGGAAACACCATATATTTT.

This clonotype was seen repeatedly, ten times or more. CDR3 in amino acids: CASSLAQTGATNEKLFF. The CDR3 DNA follows: TGTGCCAGCAGCTTAGCCCAGACAGGAGCAACTAATGAAAAACTGTTTTTT. This chain connects TRBV7-8 to TRBJ1-4, with D tentatively TRBD1 (6 bases). This CDR3 has 17 residues. Trimming shortened V by 0 bases and J by 0 bases, and 11 bases separated the two germline ends. CDR1 and CDR2 from the germline V gene are SGHVS and FQNEAQ.